Shown below are 31 T cell receptor beta chains from a single sample sequenced in a study of beta chain features in type 1 diabetes. Sequencing targeted expressed TCRB transcripts, as all isolated RNA had been reverse transcribed. Repertoires were generated with immunoSEQ multiplex PCR, while TCRdb's copy carries only in-frame clones and drops some. Among approximately 120,000 clones listed, about two fifths were seen once. Input material: stem cell memory CD4+ T cells from blood. The source is a woman aged 18-29 years in good health.

The table lists this clone with a few counts. The rearrangement joins TRBV7-8 to TRBJ1-5; tentatively, D is TRBD1 (6 bases). The ends were cut back, 7 bases at V and 4 bases at J, with 20 bases in the middle. The V gene's germline CDR1 is SGHVS and CDR2 FQNEAQ. This CDR3 region has 16 residues. Here the CDR3 reads CASKVEPGQDNQPQHF. In nucleotides, the CDR3 is TGTGCCAGCAAAGTAGAGCCGGGACAAGATAATCAGCCCCAGCATTTT.

This clone was detected a few times. The J gene is TRBJ1-1, the V gene TRBV29-1; TRBD1 matches 7 bases. The CDR3 runs to 12 residues. Germline CDR1 is SQVTM and CDR2 is ANQGSEA. J gave up 3 bases and V 7 bases, and 5 bases lay outside the gene matches. The CDR3 loop is CSGGDRYTEAFF. The CDR3 DNA reads TGCAGCGGAGGGGACAGATACACTGAAGCTTTCTTT.

The V gene is TRBV7-2, the J gene TRBJ2-1; 9 nucleotides agree with TRBD2. Germline trimming cut 3 bases from V and 0 bases from J; bases unmatched to any gene: 0. Germline assignment: CDR1 SGHTA and CDR2 FQGNSA. This CDR3 is built from 15 residues. CDR3 amino acids: CASSFSGSSYNEQFF. The DNA of the CDR3 is TGTGCCAGCAGCTTTAGCGGGAGCTCCTACAATGAGCAGTTCTTC.

The V gene is TRBV7-3, the J gene TRBJ2-7, with D possibly matching TRBD2 (6 bases). Germline V gives CDR1 SGHTA, CDR2 FQGTGA. CDR3 size: 15 residues. V was clipped by 2 bases and J by 2 bases, with 13 bases between them. The CDR3 region has the DNA TGTGCCAGCAGCTTACACGGCGGGACGGCCTACGAGCAGTACTTC. It specifies CASSLHGGTAYEQYF.

The chain carries TRBV29-1 and TRBJ2-3; 10 bases agree with TRBD2. CDR1 and CDR2 from the germline V gene are SQVTM and ANQGSEA. The CDR3 is 12 amino acids. The J segment lost 7 bases and the V segment lost 3 bases, leaving 1 base of the junction unmatched. DNA for the CDR3: TGCAGCGTTGAGGGACTAGCGAATACGCAGTATTTT. The encoded protein is CSVEGLANTQYF.

This clone was observed a handful of times. This chain uses TRBV7-9 with TRBJ2-4; TRBD2 is a possible D gene (5 bases). In germline, CDR1 is SEHNR, CDR2 FQNEAQ (reference sequence). The germline V and J ends were trimmed by 2 bases and 4 bases, with 12 bases remaining between them. There are 15 residues in the CDR3. As DNA, the CDR3 is TGTGCCAGCAGCTTATGGGAGAACCGGAAAAACATTCAGTACTTC. This sequence encodes CASSLWENRKNIQYF.

The sample holds a few counts of this clone. The genes are TRBV5-1 and TRBJ2-5; the match to TRBD2 covers 7 bases. V shed 0 bases and J 4 bases; nucleotides not matched to a gene: 3. CDR1 and CDR2 (germline): SGHRS, YFSETQ. The CDR3 has 14 residues. DNA of the CDR3: TGCGCCAGCAGCTTGGCGGTAGCGGGAGAGACCCAGTACTTC. Its protein product is CASSLAVAGETQYF.

The rearrangement joins TRBV7-9 to TRBJ2-1; unclear D gene. The CDR3 runs 13 residues. Germline V lookup: CDR1 SEHNR, CDR2 FQNEAQ (reference sequence). V was pared by 1 base and J by 10 bases, with 11 bases between. CDR3 protein: CASSLDSLSEQFF. DNA for the CDR3: TGTGCCAGCAGCTTAGATTCCTTAAGCGAGCAGTTCTTC.

V is TRBV30 and J is TRBJ1-4; D is unresolved. V was pared by 1 base and J by 8 bases, with 11 bases between. The germline V gene has CDR1 GTSNPN and CDR2 SVGIG (reference sequence). This CDR3 is 13 amino acids long. For the CDR3, the DNA is TGTGCCTGGAGTGGGAGGATTGGGGAAAAACTGTTTTTT. Translation: CAWSGRIGEKLFF.

The rearrangement uses TRBV2 and TRBJ2-1, with D perhaps TRBD1 (5 bases). CDR3 length equals 15 residues. With 2 bases removed from V and 6 bases from J, the gap between germline ends came to 14 bases. Germline values: CDR1 SNHLY, CDR2 FYNNEI. CDR3 sequence: CASSESRTRPNEQFF. The CDR3 region has the DNA TGTGCCAGCAGTGAATCCCGGACACGGCCCAATGAGCAGTTCTTC.

This clone has just a few counts. DNA for the CDR3: TGTGCCAGTAAGGGACAGGGCGGCGAGCAGTACTTC. This gives the protein CASKGQGGEQYF. The chain carries TRBV19 and TRBJ2-7, with TRBD1 identical over 9 bases. CDR3 size: 12 residues. Germline trimming cut 7 bases from V and 6 bases from J; bases unmatched to any gene: 4. Per the germline V gene, CDR1 is LNHDA and CDR2 is SQIVND (reference sequence).

The V call is TRBV28, the J call TRBJ1-2, with 10 bases that match TRBD1. The V gene end was trimmed by 6 bases and the J gene end by 8 bases; junction bases not matched to a gene: 6. The CDR3 totals 13 residues. Germline-derived CDR1 and CDR2 are MDHEN and SYDVKM. CDR3 in amino acids: CASSDRGRGGYTF. The CDR3 DNA reads TGTGCCAGCAGCGACAGGGGGCGAGGAGGCTACACCTTC.

A few counts support this clone. This chain joins TRBV18 and TRBJ1-1; D is possibly TRBD1 (6 bases). Per the germline V gene, CDR1 is KGHSH and CDR2 is LQKENI. CDR3 size: 16 residues. The V end was cut by 2 bases, the J end by 1 base, with 14 bases between. DNA for the CDR3: TGTGCCAGCTCACCAGTAGCCGGGGGGGCGAACACTGAAGCTTTCTTT. Translated: CASSPVAGGANTEAFF. The full variable domain, completed using reference TRBV18 and TRBJ1-1, is NAGVMQNPRHLVRRRGQEARLRCSPMKGHSHVYWYRQLPEEGLKFMVYLQKENIIDESGMPKERFSAEFPKEGPSILRIQQVVRGDSAAYFCASSPVAGGANTEAFFGQGTRLTVV.

This clone was picked up a small number of times. The chain joins TRBV19 to TRBJ2-7; 13 nucleotides match TRBD2. In germline, CDR1 is LNHDA, CDR2 SQIVND (reference sequence). The trim removed 6 bases at V and 9 bases at J, leaving 8 bases unmatched. The CDR3 is 14 residues long. The CDR3 region has the DNA TGTGCCAGTAGCGGACTAGCGGGAGTTTTAACGCAGTACTTC. It codes for CASSGLAGVLTQYF.

A few counts support this clone. The V call is TRBV29-1, the J call TRBJ2-7; a weak D match, TRBD2 (5 bases). V was shortened by 0 bases and J by 3 bases, with 15 bases between the two germline ends. Germline V gene lookup returns CDR1 SQVTM and CDR2 ANQGSEA. The CDR3 is 15 residues long. DNA for the CDR3: TGCAGCGTTGAAGATCGGGGAGTGGGGTACTACGAGCAGTACTTC. It yields the protein CSVEDRGVGYYEQYF.

This clone was detected a few times. The rearrangement joins TRBV5-4 to TRBJ2-2; 8 bases agree with TRBD2. Trimming removed 4 bases from V and 2 bases from J; junction bases left unmatched: 4. Germline CDR1 SGHNT, CDR2 YYREEE (reference sequence). This CDR3 has 15 residues. The CDR3 here is CASSLLAVNTGELFF. The CDR3 region has the DNA TGTGCCAGCAGCCTACTAGCGGTTAACACCGGGGAGCTGTTTTTT. Variable domain in full (rest from reference TRBV5-4 and TRBJ2-2): ETGVTQSPTHLIKTRGQQVTLRCSSQSGHNTVSWYQQALGQGPQFIFQYYREEENGRGNFPPRFSGLQFPNYSSELNVNALELDDSALYLCASSLLAVNTGELFFGEGSRLTVL.

The chain employs TRBV9 and TRBJ1-2, with TRBD1 matching 7 bases. The CDR3 runs 15 residues. Trimming at V came to 0 bases and at J to 4 bases, leaving 6 bases not matched to a gene. The germline V gene has CDR1 SGDLS and CDR2 YYNGEE. CDR3 sequence: CASSVAGQAPYGYTF. The DNA for the CDR3 is TGTGCCAGCAGCGTAGCTGGACAGGCCCCCTATGGCTACACCTTC.

The chain couples TRBV7-9 to TRBJ1-1; 7 positions agree with TRBD1. The ends lost 1 base at V and 6 bases at J; junction bases unmatched: 5. The CDR3 spans 14 residues. CDR1 is SEHNR, CDR2 FQNEAQ, per germline (reference sequence). The chain's CDR3 is CASSLEGAVAEAFF. The CDR3, as DNA: TGTGCCAGCAGCTTAGAGGGGGCAGTGGCTGAAGCTTTCTTT.

The CDR3 here is CASTKTSGSYEQYF. DNA for the CDR3: TGTGCCAGCACCAAAACTAGCGGGAGCTACGAGCAGTACTTC. The V gene is TRBV9, the J gene TRBJ2-7, with TRBD2 identical over 11 bases. CDR1 is SGDLS and CDR2 is YYNGEE in the germline V gene. V trimming: 6 bases; J trimming: 3 bases; junction bases outside the gene matches: 5. The CDR3 consists of 14 residues.

The genes are TRBV29-1 and TRBJ1-1; a possible D gene is TRBD1 (6 bases). The CDR3 extends over 12 amino acids. Germline-derived CDR1 and CDR2 are SQVTM and ANQGSEA. Trimming left V 4 bases short and J 1 base short, with 7 bases between. CDR3 coding DNA: TGCAGCGTTGGGGGACAGAACACTGAAGCTTTCTTT. Protein: CSVGGQNTEAFF.

This sequence joins TRBV28 and TRBJ1-2; D remains unclear. V lost 6 bases to trimming and J lost 8 bases, with 10 bases between them. Germline V gene lookup returns CDR1 MDHEN and CDR2 SYDVKM. The CDR3 has 11 residues. The CDR3 here is CASRSSSGYTF. CDR3 nucleotide sequence: TGTGCCAGCAGATCCTCGTCGGGCTACACCTTC.

The chain has TRBV5-1 and TRBJ2-1, with 13 positions matching TRBD2. The V and J ends lost 2 bases and 6 bases, in that order; junction bases with no gene match: 5. The CDR3 length is 16 residues. From germline, CDR1 is SGHRS and CDR2 YFSETQ. CDR3 amino acids: CASSLPGTSGTNEQFF. The CDR3 nucleotides are TGCGCCAGCAGCTTACCCGGGACTAGCGGGACCAATGAGCAGTTCTTC.

There are a few counts of this clone. The rearrangement uses TRBV7-9 and TRBJ1-5, with 8 positions matching TRBD1. V lost 3 bases, J lost 3 bases, and 4 bases stayed unmatched. Looked up from germline, CDR1 is SEHNR and CDR2 is FQNEAQ (reference sequence). The CDR3 totals 15 residues. CDR3 sequence: CASSFGQGLNQPQHF. The CDR3 nucleotides are TGTGCCAGCAGCTTCGGACAGGGCCTCAATCAGCCCCAGCATTTT. The complete variable domain, with remaining parts taken from reference TRBV7-9 and TRBJ1-5, reads DTGVSQNPRHKITKRGQNVTFRCDPISEHNRLYWYRQTLGQGPEFLTYFQNEAQLEKSRLLSDRFSAERPKGSFSTLEIQRTEQGDSAMYLCASSFGQGLNQPQHFGDGTRLSIL.

This clone was counted a few times. The rearrangement links TRBV18 to TRBJ2-1; 9 bases line up with TRBD2. Germline CDR1 is KGHSH and CDR2 is LQKENI. This CDR3 spans 16 amino acids. V gave up 4 bases and J gave up 6 bases; unmatched junction bases: 10. CDR3 in amino acids: CASSRVAGVLVNEQFF. For the CDR3, the DNA is TGTGCCAGCTCACGAGTAGCGGGAGTTCTAGTCAATGAGCAGTTCTTC.

This clone was seen a handful of times. The V gene is TRBV5-4, the J gene TRBJ1-2, with 7 bases aligning to TRBD1. CDR1 SGHNT and CDR2 YYREEE come from the germline V gene (reference sequence). V trimming: 5 bases; J trimming: 3 bases; junction bases outside the gene matches: 10. The CDR3 sequence is 15 residues long. In nucleotides, the CDR3 is TGTGCCAGCAGTTACCCGGGACAGAATTACTATGGCTACACCTTC. Translated: CASSYPGQNYYGYTF.

This clone was seen a few times. The CDR3 DNA reads as TGTGCCAGCAGCTATGGACTACAAGAGACCCAGTACTTC. It encodes CASSYGLQETQYF. This rearrangement joins TRBV4-2 to TRBJ2-5; perhaps TRBD2 as D (6 bases). In germline, CDR1 is LGHNA, CDR2 YNFKEQ. The V gene lost 5 bases and the J gene lost 2 bases, with 9 bases spanning the gap. The CDR3 is made up of 13 amino acids.

The chain joins TRBV30 to TRBJ2-5; 7 nucleotides align to TRBD2. CDR1 is GTSNPN, CDR2 SVGIG, per germline (reference sequence). The CDR3 has 14 residues. V dropped 0 bases and J dropped 5; count of bases not matched to a gene: 6. This CDR3 is CAWSVQSGKETQYF. The CDR3 DNA reads TGTGCCTGGAGTGTACAGAGCGGGAAGGAGACCCAGTACTTC.

V and J are TRBV14 and TRBJ2-1, with 14 bases aligning to TRBD2. Germline lookup yields CDR1 SGHDN and CDR2 FVKESK. This CDR3 region has 19 residues. Trimming at V came to 4 bases and at J to 2 bases, leaving 10 bases not matched to a gene. As DNA, the CDR3 is TGTGCCAGCAGCCCAAGCCGCGGACTAGCGGGAGGACCCTACAATGAGCAGTTCTTC. This gives the protein CASSPSRGLAGGPYNEQFF.

The table lists this clone with a few counts. The chain couples TRBV2 to TRBJ1-5; 7 bases fit TRBD1. Germline-derived CDR1 and CDR2 are SNHLY and FYNNEI. The junction had 6 bases not matched to a gene; V was cut back by 6 bases and J by 7 bases. This CDR3 is 13 amino acids long. The CDR3 DNA follows: TGTGCCAGCAGCCTACAGGGGTCACAGCCCCAGCATTTT. It encodes CASSLQGSQPQHF.

The rearrangement joins TRBV4-1 to TRBJ2-6, with 7 nucleotides matching TRBD1. The CDR3 has 21 amino acids. Trimming cost V 0 bases and J 4 bases; bases outside gene matches: 18. Germline V gene sequence: CDR1 MGHRA, CDR2 YSYEKL. As DNA, the CDR3 is TGCGCCAGCAGCCAAGATCAAAGGCCGGACAGGCGGCTCCTGGGGGCCAACGTCCTGACTTTC. Translating it yields CASSQDQRPDRRLLGANVLTF.

In this sample, this clone turned up a few times. The rearrangement uses TRBV28 and TRBJ2-1; D is unclear. The germline gives CDR1 MDHEN, CDR2 SYDVKM. The CDR3 loop spans 14 amino acids. Deletions cut 6 bases from V and 4 bases from J, with 13 bases between. The CDR3 protein is CASSIWRGYNEQFF. In nucleotides, the CDR3 is TGTGCCAGCAGCATATGGAGAGGATACAATGAGCAGTTCTTC.